This TCR beta chain originates from a study of blood T cell repertoires in COVID-19. Looking at the study overall: T cells, B-cell-depleted T cells, or PBMCs provided the cDNA or gDNA that served as material.

The germline V gene has CDR1 SGHRS and CDR2 YFSETQ. The CDR3 loop spans 13 amino acids. V was cut by 2 bases and J by 5 bases, with 7 bases left in between. This clone was seen once. The method was immunoSEQ multiplex PCR; TCRdb's version includes in-frame clones alone and lacks a portion of them. The repertoire has more than 45,000 clones, roughly nine tenths of them found once; the top ten carry roughly 15%. Sequenced: peripheral blood. The rearrangement uses TRBV5-1 and TRBJ1-4; perhaps TRBD1 as D (6 bases). This clonotype was obtained from a man in his 60s with active or convalescent COVID-19. The CDR3 sequence: CASSFGTNEKLFF. The DNA for the CDR3 is TGCGCCAGCAGCTTTGGGACAAATGAAAAACTGTTTTTT.